This record covers a single T cell receptor beta chain. As to treatment: randomized to nivolumab then ipilimumab (arm A) or the reverse (arm B). Patients had received no earlier DNA-damaging chemotherapy. From thawed PBMCs, live CD3+CD8+ cells negative for CD19 and CD56 were sorted. The data were obtained in a study of sequential checkpoint blockade in melanoma. Overall study context: Arm A got nivolumab then ipilimumab; arm B the reverse, 1:1. After both sequences, patients received maintenance nivolumab.

TCRdb keeps only in-frame clones here, not all; method: immunoSEQ multiplex PCR. The sample contains approximately 34,000 clones, approximately 84% of which appear only once. The V end lost 6 bases, the J end lost 5 bases, and 13 bases lay between the germline ends. The length of the CDR3 is 13 residues. Germline V CDR1 and CDR2: SNHLY, FYNNEI. The source material was CD8+ T cells sorted from blood (inferred from file names), sampled from a patient given nivolumab and ipilimumab in sequence. This sequence joins TRBV2 and TRBJ2-5, with D possibly TRBD1 on 7 matching bases. The receptor comes from a human donor with melanoma. The CDR3 nucleotides are TGTGCCAGCAGCTGGACAGGAGGGGAGACCCAGTACTTC. As protein: CASSWTGGETQYF.